One sample yielded the 28 T cell receptor beta chains listed below, sequenced in a study of blood T cell repertoires in COVID-19. Profiled with immunoSEQ multiplex PCR; TCRdb holds only in-frame clones, not every one. The top ten hold 5.1% of the sample, which has 200,000 to 250,000 clones, about 85% seen once. Specimen: peripheral blood. All receptors derive from a woman aged 55-69 years who had recovered from COVID-19.

The V call is TRBV4-2, the J call TRBJ1-4; 7 positions agree with TRBD1. V trimming: 1 base; J trimming: 8 bases; junction bases outside the gene matches: 13. Germline V gene lookup returns CDR1 LGHNA and CDR2 YNFKEQ. The CDR3 consists of 17 residues. CDR3: CASSQVQETGLGEKLFF. Written as DNA, the CDR3 is TGTGCCAGCAGCCAAGTTCAAGAGACAGGGCTAGGGGAAAAACTGTTTTTT.

The gene calls are TRBV12-5 and TRBJ1-1, with 8 bases matching TRBD1. The germline gives CDR1 LGHNT, CDR2 FRNRAP. The CDR3 is 14 residues long. V was pared by 6 bases and J by 3 bases, with 6 bases of the junction left unmatched. Here the CDR3 reads CASGRTGTDTEAFF. DNA of the CDR3: TGTGCTAGTGGACGGACAGGGACGGACACTGAAGCTTTCTTT. Looking up the rest from reference TRBV12-5 and TRBJ1-1 gives the full variable domain: DARVTQTPRHKVTEMGQEVTMRCQPILGHNTVFWYRQTMMQGLELLAYFRNRAPLDDSGMPKDRFSAEMPDATLATLKIQPSEPRDSAVYFCASGRTGTDTEAFFGQGTRLTVV.

The chain links TRBV2 to TRBJ2-7; 7 bases match TRBD1. This CDR3 has 14 amino acids. Germline-derived CDR1 and CDR2 are SNHLY and FYNNEI. J gave up 3 bases and V 8 bases, and 10 bases lay outside the gene matches. CDR3 nucleotide sequence: TGTGCCAGCTCAATGGGTTCAGGGGGCTACGAGCAGTACTTC. Translated: CASSMGSGGYEQYF.

V is TRBV4-1 and J is TRBJ2-3; D is perhaps TRBD2 (6 bases). V dropped 1 base and J dropped 8 bases, with 22 bases sitting between them. The germline V gene has CDR1 MGHRA and CDR2 YSYEKL. The CDR3 spans 17 residues. The CDR3 spells CASSQAGTSGSTGTQYF. The DNA for the CDR3 is TGCGCCAGCAGCCAAGCCGGGACTTCGGGCTCTACCGGTACGCAGTATTTT.

CDR3 coding DNA: TGTGCCAGCAGTTACACGGGGGGGATCTACGAGCAGTACTTC. Translating it yields CASSYTGGIYEQYF. The chain joins TRBV6-6 to TRBJ2-7; TRBD2 aligns across 8 bases. With V trimmed by 2 bases and J by 3 bases, 3 bases remained unmatched. Germline CDR1 and CDR2: MNHNY and SVGAGI (reference sequence). The CDR3 loop spans 14 amino acids.

The count of this clone is one. V and J are TRBV5-5 and TRBJ1-3, with D maybe TRBD1 (6 bases). V lost 1 base, J lost 1 base, and 9 bases lay in between. Germline lookup yields CDR1 SGHKS and CDR2 YYEKEE (reference sequence). The CDR3 has 15 residues. CDR3 sequence (DNA): TGTGCCAGCAGCTTGATGGGGGCATCTGGAAACACCATATATTTT. It specifies CASSLMGASGNTIYF.

The sample holds one count of this clone. The rearrangement links TRBV12-5 to TRBJ1-5, with D hard to call. The CDR3 runs 16 residues. V shed 7 bases and J shed 0 bases, with 16 bases lying between them. CDR1 and CDR2 (germline): LGHNT, FRNRAP. The CDR3 sequence is CASAAPQVLSNQPQHF. The DNA of the CDR3 is TGTGCTAGTGCCGCGCCCCAAGTCCTTAGCAATCAGCCCCAGCATTTT.

This clone was detected only once. Within the sample, other DNA sequences also encode this same CDR3. The rearrangement links TRBV7-2 to TRBJ2-5; the match to TRBD1 covers 8 bases. The CDR3 is 13 amino acids. Germline assignment: CDR1 SGHTA and CDR2 FQGNSA. With V trimmed by 5 bases and J by 5 bases, 4 bases remained unmatched. The CDR3 DNA reads TGTGCCAGCAGCCCAGGGGGCGGGGAGACCCAGTACTTC. Protein product: CASSPGGGETQYF.

The sample holds one count of this clone. The chain joins TRBV30 to TRBJ1-2; 8 bases agree with TRBD1. This CDR3 has 12 residues. Germline CDR1 is GTSNPN and CDR2 is SVGIG (reference sequence). The junction had 4 bases not matched to a gene; V was cut back by 2 bases and J by 8 bases. CDR3 protein: CAWSQGAYGYTF. For the CDR3, the DNA is TGTGCCTGGAGTCAGGGGGCTTACGGCTACACCTTC.

The chain recombines TRBV11-2 with TRBJ1-2; possibly TRBD1 for D (5 bases). The CDR3 contains 15 residues. The V end was cut by 1 base, the J end by 8 bases, with 17 bases between. The germline gives CDR1 SGHAT, CDR2 FQNNGV. CDR3 sequence: CASSLVQGAARGYTF. DNA of the CDR3: TGTGCCAGCAGCTTAGTCCAGGGTGCGGCTAGGGGCTACACCTTC.

The sample holds one count of this clone. This chain links TRBV4-1 with TRBJ2-7; 7 nucleotides align to TRBD1. The junction had 13 bases not matched to a gene; V was cut back by 1 base and J by 4 bases. The CDR3 runs 17 residues. Germline-derived CDR1 and CDR2 are MGHRA and YSYEKL. Here the CDR3 reads CASSQVALDRRYYEQYF. The CDR3 DNA follows: TGCGCCAGCAGCCAAGTAGCTTTGGACAGGAGGTATTACGAGCAGTACTTC.

The gene calls are TRBV3-1 (or the pseudogene TRBV3-2) and TRBJ2-7; 10 bases are shared with TRBD2. J was trimmed by 3 bases and V by 5 bases; bases with no gene match: 16. This CDR3 has 18 amino acids. CDR1 and CDR2 from the germline V gene are LGHDT and YNNKEL (reference sequence). CDR3 DNA sequence: TGTGCCAGCAGCGGAAAGGGTCCTAGCGGGGGCCGAATCTACGAGCAGTACTTC. Its translation: CASSGKGPSGGRIYEQYF.

A few counts support this clone. The chain combines TRBV7-9 with TRBJ2-7; 8 positions agree with TRBD2. The CDR3 runs 15 residues. Looked up from germline, CDR1 is SEHNR and CDR2 is FQNEAQ (reference sequence). Trimming at V came to 6 bases and at J to 0 bases, leaving 7 bases not matched to a gene. CDR3 loop: CASSQIAGSSYEQYF. The DNA of the CDR3 is TGTGCCAGCAGTCAAATAGCGGGGAGCTCCTACGAGCAGTACTTC.

The rearrangement uses TRBV6-1 and TRBJ2-3; 8 nucleotides line up with TRBD2. The length of the CDR3 is 16 residues. Germline trimming cut 3 bases from V and 6 bases from J; bases unmatched to any gene: 11. The germline V gene encodes CDR1 MNHNS and CDR2 SASEGT. The CDR3 spells CASSDIGRGAWDTQYF. The CDR3 DNA is TGTGCCAGCAGTGATATCGGGAGGGGGGCCTGGGATACGCAGTATTTT.

This clone has only one observation. The chain combines TRBV9 with TRBJ2-3; 12 nucleotides match TRBD2. The CDR3 sequence is 15 residues long. Germline V CDR1 and CDR2: SGDLS, YYNGEE. The J segment lost 7 bases and the V segment lost 0 bases, leaving 3 bases of the junction unmatched. CDR3 nucleotide sequence: TGTGCCAGCAGCGTAGGCCTAGCGGGGGGGCATACGCAGTATTTT. Its protein is CASSVGLAGGHTQYF.

This chain joins TRBV13 and TRBJ2-3, with unresolved D. CDR3 length: 14 amino acids. Germline V lookup: CDR1 PRHDT, CDR2 FYEKMQ (reference sequence). Trimming took off 5 bases at V and 4 bases at J, with 13 bases between the two ends. CDR3 residues: CASSPWLGPDTQYF. As DNA, the CDR3 is TGTGCCAGCAGCCCTTGGCTTGGTCCAGATACGCAGTATTTT. The variable domain in full, completed from reference TRBV13 and TRBJ2-3, reads AAGVIQSPRHLIKEKRETATLKCYPIPRHDTVYWYQQGPGQDPQFLISFYEKMQSDKGSIPDRFSAQQFSDYHSELNMSSLELGDSALYFCASSPWLGPDTQYFGPGTRLTVL.

There are a few counts of this clone. This chain joins TRBV7-6 and TRBJ2-7, with 10 bases that match TRBD2. CDR3 length: 16 residues. Germline assignment: CDR1 SGHVS and CDR2 FNYEAQ. V shed 1 base, J shed 3 bases, and the junction held 6 bases outside the gene matches. CDR3 protein: CASSLDSSSGGYEQYF. CDR3 DNA sequence: TGTGCCAGCAGCTTAGACTCGTCTAGCGGGGGCTACGAGCAGTACTTC.

J is TRBJ2-7 and V is TRBV18; 9 nucleotides line up with TRBD1. Germline V gene sequence: CDR1 KGHSH, CDR2 LQKENI. The CDR3 loop spans 15 amino acids. V gave up 3 bases and J gave up 5 bases; unmatched junction bases: 8. Here the CDR3 reads CASSPGGDREDEQYF. The CDR3 region has the DNA TGTGCCAGCTCACCTGGGGGGGACAGGGAAGACGAGCAGTACTTC.

This clone was detected only a few times. The chain carries TRBV18 and TRBJ1-2; 8 nucleotides match TRBD1. This CDR3 is built from 15 residues. In germline, CDR1 is KGHSH, CDR2 LQKENI. V trimming: 3 bases; J trimming: 6 bases; junction bases outside the gene matches: 9. The CDR3 bases are TGTGCCAGCTCACCCGGGACAGGCACATTCGATGGCTACACCTTC. Protein sequence: CASSPGTGTFDGYTF.

This clone appeared a single time. V gene TRBV10-3 combines with J gene TRBJ2-1; D gene unclear. CDR3 length equals 15 residues. CDR1 is ENHRY, CDR2 SYGVKD, per germline. V gave up 0 bases and J gave up 6 bases, with 12 bases separating them. CDR3 nucleotides: TGTGCCATCAGTGAGTCCCGATCAGGATCCAATGAGCAGTTCTTC. It is translated as CAISESRSGSNEQFF.

Many counts were recorded for this clone. The chain combines TRBV10-3 with TRBJ1-6; a possible D gene is TRBD1 (5 bases). The CDR3 runs to 16 residues. Germline-derived CDR1 and CDR2 are ENHRY and SYGVKD. V was clipped by 0 bases and J by 9 bases, with 15 bases between them. The CDR3 is CAISESKAGSGSPLHF. For the CDR3, the DNA is TGTGCCATCAGTGAGTCGAAAGCAGGGTCGGGTTCACCCCTCCACTTT.

This chain links TRBV11-2 with TRBJ2-1, with no clear D. The germline V gene has CDR1 SGHAT and CDR2 FQNNGV. The CDR3 consists of 10 residues. V lost 5 bases and J lost 9, with 5 bases in between. The CDR3 DNA reads as TGTGCCAGCAGCCTCCGTGAGCAGTTCTTC. Amino acid sequence: CASSLREQFF.

The chain joins TRBV7-8 to TRBJ2-7; 8 bases fit TRBD1. Germline V gives CDR1 SGHVS, CDR2 FQNEAQ. This CDR3 is 13 amino acids long. With 5 bases clipped from V and 2 bases from J, the junction kept 2 bases outside the gene matches. CDR3 residues: CASSPQGAYEQYF. CDR3 nucleotide sequence: TGTGCCAGCAGCCCACAGGGGGCCTACGAGCAGTACTTC.

The V gene is TRBV30, the J gene TRBJ1-1; weak D call: TRBD1 (6 bases). The CDR3 spans 13 residues. Trimming removed 4 bases from V and 0 bases from J, with 9 bases in between. Germline CDR1 GTSNPN, CDR2 SVGIG (reference sequence). CDR3: CAWKGHLNTEAFF. CDR3 in DNA: TGTGCCTGGAAGGGACATTTGAACACTGAAGCTTTCTTT. Together with reference TRBV30 and TRBJ1-1, the CDR3 gives the full variable domain: SQTIHQWPATLVQPVGSPLSLECTVEGTSNPNLYWYRQAAGRGLQLLFYSVGIGQISSEVPQNLSASRPQDRQFILSSKKLLLSDSGFYLCAWKGHLNTEAFFGQGTRLTVV.

This clone has only one observation. The genes are TRBV27 and TRBJ1-4; the match to TRBD1 covers 10 bases. This CDR3 is 15 amino acids long. Germline V lookup: CDR1 MNHEY, CDR2 SMNVEV (reference sequence). J was trimmed by 6 bases and V by 4 bases; bases with no gene match: 5. Here the CDR3 DNA reads TGTGCCAGCAGTTGGGGCGGGACAGGGGATGAAAAACTGTTTTTT. It codes for CASSWGGTGDEKLFF.

CDR3 sequence: CASSGQGRTDTQYF. The CDR3 bases are TGTGCCAGCAGTGGACAGGGGAGGACAGATACGCAGTATTTT. This chain connects TRBV2 to TRBJ2-3; 8 nucleotides match TRBD1. Germline-derived CDR1 and CDR2 are SNHLY and FYNNEI. J was trimmed by 3 bases and V by 4 bases; bases with no gene match: 3. CDR3 length: 14 amino acids. The full variable domain, in which reference TRBV2 and TRBJ2-3 provide the parts outside the CDR3, is EPEVTQTPSHQVTQMGQEVILRCVPISNHLYFYWYRQILGQKVEFLVSFYNNEISEKSEIFDDQFSVERPDGSNFTLKIRSTKLEDSAMYFCASSGQGRTDTQYFGPGTRLTVL.

The genes are TRBV5-1 and TRBJ1-2, with D possibly being TRBD1 (6 bases). The CDR3 sequence is 15 residues long. Germline CDR1 reads SGHRS; CDR2 reads YFSETQ. The germline V and J ends were trimmed by 0 bases and 6 bases, with 15 bases remaining between them. CDR3 loop: CASSLAGAFGDGYTF. CDR3 nucleotide sequence: TGCGCCAGCAGCTTGGCAGGGGCCTTTGGAGATGGCTACACCTTC.

The J gene is TRBJ1-1, the V gene TRBV6-5; D unresolved. The germline gives CDR1 MNHEY, CDR2 SVGAGI. The CDR3 consists of 13 residues. With 7 bases removed from V and 2 bases from J, the gap between germline ends came to 11 bases. In nucleotides, the CDR3 is TGTGCCAGCAAGAGCCCTTTTAACACTGAAGCTTTCTTT. Encoded protein: CASKSPFNTEAFF.